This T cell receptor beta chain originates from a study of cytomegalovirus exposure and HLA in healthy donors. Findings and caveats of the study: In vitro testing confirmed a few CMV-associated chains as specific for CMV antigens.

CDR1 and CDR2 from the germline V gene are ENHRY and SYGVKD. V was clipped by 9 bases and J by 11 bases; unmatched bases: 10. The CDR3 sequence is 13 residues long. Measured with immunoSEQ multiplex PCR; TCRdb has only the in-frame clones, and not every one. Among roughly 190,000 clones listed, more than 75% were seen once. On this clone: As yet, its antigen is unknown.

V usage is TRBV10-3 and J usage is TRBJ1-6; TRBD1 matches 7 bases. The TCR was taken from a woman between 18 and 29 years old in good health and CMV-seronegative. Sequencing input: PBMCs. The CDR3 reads CAIGGQSFAPLHF. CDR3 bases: TGTGCCATTGGGGGACAGTCTTTTGCACCCCTCCACTTT.